This is a list of T cell receptor beta chains from one sample in a study of beta chain features in type 1 diabetes. Profiled with immunoSEQ multiplex PCR; TCRdb holds only in-frame clones, not every one. The sample lists under 400,000 clones; 14% were seen once. Material: central memory CD4+ T cells from blood. The source of these receptors is a man aged 25-40 years in good health. The CDR3 runs from the conserved cysteine through the conserved F or W. Each record gives: CDR3 protein, CDR3 DNA, V gene, J gene, clone size, D gene. A D gene is named only where the DNA matches it firmly. Clone size is not always given. Where it is, it says once, few, many or a class for expanded clones.

CAISESGGSEGEQFF	TGTGCCATCAGTGAGTCGGGTGGTAGCGAGGGTGAGCAGTTCTTC	TRBV10-3	TRBJ2-1	few	.
CASSPGRASGNTIYF	TGTGCCAGCTCACCGGGCAGGGCCTCTGGAAACACCATATATTTT	TRBV18	TRBJ1-3	medium-sized	.
CASSLQGGSNTEAFF	TGTGCCAGCAGCTTGCAGGGAGGATCGAACACTGAAGCTTTCTTT	TRBV11-2	TRBJ1-1	.	.
CASSLSTSSGTGELFF	TGCGCCAGCAGCCTTTCAACTAGTAGCGGCACCGGGGAGCTGTTTTTT	TRBV4-3	TRBJ2-2	few	.
CASSQEAGNEQFF	TGCGCCAGCAGCCAAGAGGCAGGGAATGAGCAGTTCTTC	TRBV7-9	TRBJ2-1	few	.
CATQPGVIRTDTQYF	TGCGCCACCCAGCCGGGGGTGATCCGCACAGATACGCAGTATTTT	TRBV5-1	TRBJ2-3	few	.
CASSSRQGVHEQYF	TGTGCCAGCAGCTCACGACAGGGGGTCCACGAGCAGTACTTC	TRBV5-7	TRBJ2-7	few	TRBD1
CASSLRGTDSPEAFF	TGTGCCAGCAGCTTACGCGGGACAGATTCCCCCGAAGCTTTCTTT	TRBV9	TRBJ1-1	.	TRBD1
CASSLIGDNYGYTF	TGTGCCAGCAGCCTCATAGGGGACAACTATGGCTACACCTTC	TRBV7-9	TRBJ1-2	many	.
CASSSDRGVNQPQHF	TGTGCCAGCAGTTCCGACAGGGGAGTCAATCAGCCCCAGCATTTT	TRBV7-2	TRBJ1-5	few	TRBD1